This TCR beta chain was profiled in a study of T cells in Graves' hyperthyroidism and ophthalmopathy. Study in general: Peripheral blood specimens were obtained at initial diagnosis, prior to any treatment.

This clonotype was seen many times. Antigen specificity is unknown. Trimming left V 6 bases short and J 1 base short, with 12 bases between. Germline V gene sequence: CDR1 SNHLY, CDR2 FYNNEI. The CDR3 totals 15 residues. What was amplified from RNA transcripts were TCR beta CDR3 regions. HTBI primers were employed in a first-round RT-PCR of the TCR CDR3. MiXCR, applied by TCRdb to the multiplex PCR reads, yields one record per CDR3 protein. The data show hundreds of thousands of distinct CDR3 sequences, about 15% seen once. Clinical symptoms, serum thyroxine, TRAb, thyroid ultrasound and orbital computed tomography informed diagnoses. Study-level points and caveats: Blood also contained most expanded thyroid clonotypes above 0.001. Model predictions of ophthalmopathy came a median around 6.5 months before onset.

Material for sequencing was blood. The sequence came from a young man with Graves' ophthalmopathy. The chain recombines TRBV2 with TRBJ2-2; tentatively, D is TRBD2 (6 bases). This CDR3 is CASRGGNWNTGELFF. CDR3 nucleotide sequence: TGTGCCAGCAGGGGAGGTAACTGGAACACCGGGGAGCTGTTTTTT.